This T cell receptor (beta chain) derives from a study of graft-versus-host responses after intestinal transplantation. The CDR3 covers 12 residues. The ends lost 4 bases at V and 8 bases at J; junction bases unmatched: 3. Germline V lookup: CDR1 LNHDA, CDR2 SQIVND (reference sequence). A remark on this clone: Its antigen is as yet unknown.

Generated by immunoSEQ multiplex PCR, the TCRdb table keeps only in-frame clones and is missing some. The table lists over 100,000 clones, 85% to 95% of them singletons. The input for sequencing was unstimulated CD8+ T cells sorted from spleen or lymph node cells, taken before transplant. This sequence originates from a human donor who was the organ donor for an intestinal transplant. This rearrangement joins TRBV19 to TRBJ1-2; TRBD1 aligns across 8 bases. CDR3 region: CASSTGGAGYTF. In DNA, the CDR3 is TGTGCCAGTAGTACAGGGGGCGCGGGCTACACCTTC. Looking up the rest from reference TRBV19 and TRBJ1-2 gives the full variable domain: DGGITQSPKYLFRKEGQNVTLSCEQNLNHDAMYWYRQDPGQGLRLIYYSQIVNDFQKGDIAEGYSVSREKKESFPLTVTSAQKNPTAFYLCASSTGGAGYTFGSGTRLTVV.